This TCR beta chain was recorded in a study of graft-versus-host responses after intestinal transplantation. V was clipped by 1 base and J by 4 bases, with 13 bases between them. The V gene's germline CDR1 is SGHTA and CDR2 FQGNSA. The CDR3 runs to 15 residues. With respect to this clone: Its specificity is not known.

Profiling relied on immunoSEQ multiplex PCR, and the TCRdb table lists in-frame clones only, not all of them. The sample gives around 110,000 clones, 85% to 95% of which show up once; 0.9% to 1.5% is in the top ten. The sequence was collected from a human donor who was the organ donor for an intestinal transplant. The chain recombines TRBV7-2 with TRBJ1-1, with D tentatively TRBD1 (5 bases). Source: unstimulated CD8+ T cells sorted from spleen or lymph node cells, taken before transplant. The DNA for the CDR3 is TGTGCCAGCAGCTTAGTAGACAGCTGGGGCACTGAAGCTTTCTTT. It translates to CASSLVDSWGTEAFF.